This T cell receptor beta chain was identified during a study of T cell repertoires in cytomegalovirus infection. Study information: Public TCR beta signatures provided an indication of both CMV infection and a matching HLA type. Study outcomes and limitations: Ex vivo, HLA-C-restricted CMV-specific TCR beta clonotypes prevailed over the rest of the response.

TCRdb passed the reads through MiXCR, listing each CDR3 protein once. The sample holds over 55,000 distinct CDR3 sequences; 20% to 25% are singletons and the top ten take around 72%. On this clonotype: Its antigen is not known.

CDR1 and CDR2 (germline): MNHEY, SVGEGT. The CDR3 totals 19 residues. V lost 6 bases, J lost 7 bases, and 19 bases stayed unmatched. Here the sequenced sample was CD8+ T cells from cultured PBMCs, taken from culture after CMV antigen stimulation. The rearrangement uses TRBV6-2 or TRBV6-3 and TRBJ1-5; TRBD1 matches 12 bases. The TCR comes from a human donor in good health (CMV status not recorded). Some clones in this sample may be carry-over from other donors' samples. This chain's CDR3 is CASRSSRIGTGGAGQPQHF. The CDR3 DNA follows: TGTGCCAGCAGATCCAGTCGGATCGGGACAGGGGGCGCTGGACAGCCCCAGCATTTT.